The 11 T cell receptor beta chains given below trace back to one sample, sequenced in a study of post-analysis software for immune sequencing data. Their antigen targets remain unknown. Points from the study as a whole: Included in a set of a few TRBV segments more frequent in patients than controls were TRBV5-6, TRBV5-1 and TRBV20-1.

Unique molecular identifiers tagged the TCR beta cDNA libraries. TCRdb analysed the PCR reads with MiXCR anew, one entry per CDR3 protein. This repertoire shows about 430,000 distinct CDR3 sequences, over 30% found once; its top ten account for 7.5% to 8.5%. The sample was blood. The receptors here all came from a girl aged 2-15 years with multiple sclerosis.

The sample holds a few counts of this clonotype. CDR3 region: CSGLSQTGENGELFF. The CDR3 nucleotides read TGCAGCGGATTATCCCAGACAGGGGAGAACGGGGAGCTGTTTTTT. V and J are TRBV29-1 and TRBJ2-2, with 8 bases fitting TRBD1. The V segment lost 7 bases and the J segment 7 bases; nucleotides outside the gene matches: 14. Per germline, CDR1 SQVTM and CDR2 ANQGSEA. This CDR3 is 15 amino acids long.

Only a few counts were recorded for this clonotype. The V call is TRBV5-1, the J call TRBJ2-1, with 7 nucleotides matching TRBD2. The V gene's germline CDR1 is SGHRS and CDR2 YFSETQ. The length of the CDR3 is 15 residues. The V gene end was trimmed by 0 bases and the J gene end by 5 bases; junction bases not matched to a gene: 5. The DNA of the CDR3 is TGCGCCAGCAGCTTGGTTGCTAGCGGACACAATGAGCAGTTCTTC. Residues: CASSLVASGHNEQFF.

The V and J genes are TRBV3-1 and TRBJ2-7, with D perhaps matching TRBD1 or TRBD2 (7 bases each). Germline V CDR1 and CDR2: LGHDT, YNNKEL (reference sequence). The CDR3 runs to 15 residues. Trimming removed 1 base at V and 4 bases at J, with 14 bases between. CDR3 in DNA: TGTGCCAGCAGCCAAGCAGGGGGGGGTGGGTACGAGCAGTACTTC. Amino acids: CASSQAGGGGYEQYF.

The CDR3 DNA follows: TGTGCCAGCAACTTGGGGTTAGGCAGACGGTCACCCCTCCACTTT. Its translation: CASNLGLGRRSPLHF. The chain is built from TRBV13 and TRBJ1-6; D is undetermined. The germline V and J ends were trimmed by 7 bases and 10 bases, with 20 bases remaining between them. CDR1 PRHDT and CDR2 FYEKMQ come from the germline V gene (reference sequence). CDR3 length: 15 amino acids.

This rearrangement joins TRBV4-1 to TRBJ2-5, with D unclear. Between the trimmed V and J ends, which lost 0 bases and 2 bases, there was a span of 13 bases. The CDR3 totals 16 residues. Germline loops: CDR1 MGHRA, CDR2 YSYEKL. The CDR3 DNA is TGCGCCAGCAGCCAAGAAGGCGAACGGAATCAAGAGACCCAGTACTTC. It specifies CASSQEGERNQETQYF.

This chain joins TRBV14 and TRBJ2-5; D unresolved. With the DNA end fitting TRBJ2-7 better, the J assignment may be wrong. Germline lookup yields CDR1 SGHDN and CDR2 FVKESK. The CDR3 has 13 amino acids. CDR3 coding DNA: TGTGCCAGCAGCCAAGATGTTCTGCTCGAGCAGTACTTC. Its translation is CASSQDVLLEQYF.

The table lists this clonotype with a few counts. This rearrangement joins TRBV6-5 to TRBJ1-5, with TRBD1 matching over 9 bases. The CDR3 is 16 residues long. The junction had 11 bases not matched to a gene; V was cut back by 5 bases and J by 6 bases. The germline gives CDR1 MNHEY, CDR2 SVGAGI. The CDR3 spells CASSHPGQGLRQPQHF. In DNA form, the CDR3 reads TGTGCCAGCAGTCATCCTGGACAGGGGCTCCGTCAGCCCCAGCATTTT.

In the case of this clonotype: An end of the junction does not agree with germline; a read error may underlie this. The rearrangement uses TRBV7-9 and TRBJ1-2, with 9 nucleotides matching TRBD1. The CDR3 length is 14 residues. Germline lookup yields CDR1 SEHNR and CDR2 FQNEAQ (reference sequence). This CDR3 is CASSLAGTGYDYTF. CDR3 bases: TGTGCCAGCAGCTTAGCCGGGACAGGGTATGACTACACCTTC.

There are a few counts of this clonotype. V usage is TRBV10-3 and J usage is TRBJ2-1; possible D gene TRBD1, 5 bases. The germline V and J ends were trimmed by 3 bases and 9 bases, with 9 bases remaining between them. The CDR3 length is 12 residues. CDR1 and CDR2 from the germline V gene are ENHRY and SYGVKD. This CDR3 is CAISDGASEQFF. DNA for the CDR3: TGTGCCATCAGTGATGGGGCGTCTGAGCAGTTCTTC.

This clonotype was seen once. A much larger clone lies one base from this, so it may be a read error. V and J are TRBV4-3 and TRBJ2-5; no clear D. The CDR3 sequence is 13 residues long. Germline CDR1 reads LGHNA; CDR2 reads YSLEER. The CDR3 protein is CASSQASQETRYF. The CDR3 nucleotides are TGCGCCAGCAGTCAAGCGTCACAAGAGACCCGGTACTTC.

The rearrangement links TRBV12-3 or TRBV12-4 to TRBJ1-4; 8 nucleotides agree with TRBD1. The V segment lost 4 bases and the J segment 4 bases; nucleotides outside the gene matches: 2. The CDR3 has 14 amino acids. CDR3 in DNA: TGTGCCAGCAGTTGGGGACAGGATAATGAAAAACTGTTTTTT. Amino acid sequence: CASSWGQDNEKLFF.